Given below is one TCR beta chain in context. Its antigen is currently unknown. This sample was taken from a study of shared clonotypes between healthy human individuals. The overall study: The cohort comprised a couple of women and a few men. Their ages spanned 18 to 49 years. Points from the study as a whole: Some naive CD4 clonotypes, around 4.7%, turned up in common across a few donors. Few donors restricted represented genetic and exposure-history diversity.

V lost 5 bases, J lost 6 bases, and 14 bases lay in between. CDR1 and CDR2 from the germline V gene are MNHEY and SMNVEV (reference sequence). CDR3 length: 13 amino acids. In the naive CD8 group, cells lacked CD45RO and were positively selected for CCR7, so terminally differentiated effector memory CD45RA+ cells were left out. Libraries were prepared by immunoSEQ multiplex PCR; TCRdb keeps only in-frame clonotypes and omits some of them. The sample has around 1.9 million clones, approximately 92% seen once. The receptor comes from a man aged 18 to 30 in good health. Some clones in this sample may be carry-over from other donors' samples. J is TRBJ2-7 and V is TRBV27, with a weak D call TRBD2 (5 bases). The sequenced material came from naive CD8+ T cells from PBMCs. In nucleotides, the CDR3 is TGTGCCAGCAGTCCCACCCGGGGAACCGAGCAGTACTTC. Translating gives CASSPTRGTEQYF.